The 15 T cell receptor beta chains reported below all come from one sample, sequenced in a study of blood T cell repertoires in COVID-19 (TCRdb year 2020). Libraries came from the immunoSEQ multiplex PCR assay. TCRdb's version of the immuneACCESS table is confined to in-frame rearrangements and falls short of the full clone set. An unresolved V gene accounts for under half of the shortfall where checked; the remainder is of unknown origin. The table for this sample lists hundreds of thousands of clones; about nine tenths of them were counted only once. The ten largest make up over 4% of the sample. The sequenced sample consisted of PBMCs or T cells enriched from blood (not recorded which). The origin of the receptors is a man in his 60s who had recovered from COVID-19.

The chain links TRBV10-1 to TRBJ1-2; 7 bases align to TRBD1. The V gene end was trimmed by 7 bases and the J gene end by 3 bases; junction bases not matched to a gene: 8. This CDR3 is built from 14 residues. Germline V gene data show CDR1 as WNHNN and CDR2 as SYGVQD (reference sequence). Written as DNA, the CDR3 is TGCGCCAGCACACAAACAGGGGCGGACTATGGCTACACCTTC. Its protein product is CASTQTGADYGYTF.

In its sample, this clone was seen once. CDR3 region: CASSMGAAGEKLFF. The DNA of the CDR3 is TGTGCCAGTAGTATGGGCGCGGCAGGGGAAAAACTGTTTTTT. J is TRBJ1-4 and V is TRBV19, with D possibly being TRBD1 (5 bases). The germline V and J ends were trimmed by 3 bases and 8 bases, with 13 bases remaining between them. CDR3 length: 14 residues. CDR1 and CDR2 from the germline V gene are LNHDA and SQIVND (reference sequence).

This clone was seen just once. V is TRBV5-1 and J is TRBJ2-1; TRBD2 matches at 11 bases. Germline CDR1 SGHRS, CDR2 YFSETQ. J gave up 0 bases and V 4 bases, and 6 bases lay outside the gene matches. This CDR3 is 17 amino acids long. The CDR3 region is CASSPRTSGYSYNEQFF. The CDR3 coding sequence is TGCGCCAGCAGCCCGAGGACTAGCGGGTACTCCTACAATGAGCAGTTCTTC.

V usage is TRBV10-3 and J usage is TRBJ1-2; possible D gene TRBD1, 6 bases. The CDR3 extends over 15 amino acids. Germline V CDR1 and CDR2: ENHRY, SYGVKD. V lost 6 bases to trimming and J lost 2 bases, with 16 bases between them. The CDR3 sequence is CAISSRTASNYGYTF. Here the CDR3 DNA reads TGTGCCATCAGCTCTCGGACAGCTAGCAACTATGGCTACACCTTC.

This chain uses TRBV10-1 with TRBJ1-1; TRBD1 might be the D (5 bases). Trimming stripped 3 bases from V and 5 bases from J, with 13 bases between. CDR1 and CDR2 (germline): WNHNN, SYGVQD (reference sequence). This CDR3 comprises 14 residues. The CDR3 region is CASSDGGSYTEAFF. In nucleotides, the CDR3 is TGCGCCAGCAGTGATGGGGGGAGTTATACTGAAGCTTTCTTT.

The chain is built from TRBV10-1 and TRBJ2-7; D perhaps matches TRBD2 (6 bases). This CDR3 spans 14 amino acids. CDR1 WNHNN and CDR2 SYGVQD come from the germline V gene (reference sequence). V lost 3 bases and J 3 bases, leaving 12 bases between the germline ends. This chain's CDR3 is CASSESVSGYEQYF. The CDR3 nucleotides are TGCGCCAGCAGTGAAAGTGTTAGCGGCTACGAGCAGTACTTC.

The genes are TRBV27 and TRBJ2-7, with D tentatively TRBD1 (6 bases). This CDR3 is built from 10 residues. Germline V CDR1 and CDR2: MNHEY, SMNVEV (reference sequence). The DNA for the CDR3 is TGTCCTTTGGGCGTCGGACAGAAGTACTTC. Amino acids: CPLGVGQKYF.

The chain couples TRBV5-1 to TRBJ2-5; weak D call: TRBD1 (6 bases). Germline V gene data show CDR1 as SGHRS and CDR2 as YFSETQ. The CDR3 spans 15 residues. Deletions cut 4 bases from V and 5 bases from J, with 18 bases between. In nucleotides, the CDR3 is TGCGCCAGCAGCGACCCACAGGGAATAGGGGAGACCCAGTACTTC. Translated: CASSDPQGIGETQYF. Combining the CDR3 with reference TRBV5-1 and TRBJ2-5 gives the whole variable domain KAGVTQTPRYLIKTRGQQVTLSCSPISGHRSVSWYQQTPGQGLQFLFEYFSETQRNKGNFPGRFSGRQFSNSRSEMNVSTLELGDSALYLCASSDPQGIGETQYFGPGTRLLVL.

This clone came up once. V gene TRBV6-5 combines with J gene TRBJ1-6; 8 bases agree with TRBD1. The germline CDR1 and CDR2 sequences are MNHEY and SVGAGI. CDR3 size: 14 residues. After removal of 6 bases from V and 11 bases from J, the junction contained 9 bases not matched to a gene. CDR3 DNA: TGTGCCAGCAGCCCGGGACAGGCTCCCCCACCCCTCCACTTT. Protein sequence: CASSPGQAPPPLHF.

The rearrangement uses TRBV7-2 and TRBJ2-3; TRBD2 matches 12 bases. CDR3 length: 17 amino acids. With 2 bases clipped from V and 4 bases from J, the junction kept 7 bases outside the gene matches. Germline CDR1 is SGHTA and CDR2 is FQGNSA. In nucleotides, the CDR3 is TGTGCCAGCAGCTTACCGGCGGGGACTAGCGGGTCAGATACGCAGTATTTT. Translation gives CASSLPAGTSGSDTQYF.

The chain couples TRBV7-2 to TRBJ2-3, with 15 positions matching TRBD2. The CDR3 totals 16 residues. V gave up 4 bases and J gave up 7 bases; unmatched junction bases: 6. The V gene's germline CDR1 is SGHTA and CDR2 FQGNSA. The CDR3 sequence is CASSSGLAGGLNTQYF. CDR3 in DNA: TGTGCCAGCAGCTCTGGACTAGCGGGAGGGTTAAATACGCAGTATTTT.

This chain's CDR3 is CASQGQGVDAFF. As DNA, the CDR3 is TGTGCCAGCCAAGGGCAGGGGGTCGACGCTTTCTTT. This chain uses TRBV7-9 with TRBJ1-1; 7 nucleotides line up with TRBD1. Germline assignment: CDR1 SEHNR and CDR2 FQNEAQ (reference sequence). This CDR3 is 12 amino acids long. Trimming took 8 bases from V and 11 from J; bases not matched to a gene: 11.

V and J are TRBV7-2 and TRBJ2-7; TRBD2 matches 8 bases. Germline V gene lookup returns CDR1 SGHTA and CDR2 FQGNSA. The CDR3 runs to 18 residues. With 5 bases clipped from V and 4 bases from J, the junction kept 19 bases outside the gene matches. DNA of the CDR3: TGTGCCAGCAGCAAAACCGGGACTAGGAGTTCCTCGAGTTACGAGCAGTACTTC. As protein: CASSKTGTRSSSSYEQYF. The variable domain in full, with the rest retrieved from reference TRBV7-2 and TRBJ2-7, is GAGVSQSPSNKVTEKGKDVELRCDPISGHTALYWYRQSLGQGLEFLIYFQGNSAPDKSGLPSDRFSAERTGGSVSTLTIQRTQQEDSAVYLCASSKTGTRSSSSYEQYFGPGTRLTVT.

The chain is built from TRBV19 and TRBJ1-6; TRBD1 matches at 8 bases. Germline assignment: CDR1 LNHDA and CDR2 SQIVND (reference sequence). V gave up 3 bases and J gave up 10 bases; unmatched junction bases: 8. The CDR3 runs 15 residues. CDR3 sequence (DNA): TGTGCCAGTAGTATTGAGGGGACAGGCTCCTCACCCCTCCACTTT. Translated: CASSIEGTGSSPLHF.

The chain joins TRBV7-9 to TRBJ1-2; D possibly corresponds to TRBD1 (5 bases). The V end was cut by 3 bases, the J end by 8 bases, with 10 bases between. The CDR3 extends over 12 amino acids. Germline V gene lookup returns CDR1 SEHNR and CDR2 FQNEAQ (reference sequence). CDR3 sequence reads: CASSLGGYGYTF. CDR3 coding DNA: TGTGCCAGCAGCTTGGGGGGGTACGGCTACACCTTC.